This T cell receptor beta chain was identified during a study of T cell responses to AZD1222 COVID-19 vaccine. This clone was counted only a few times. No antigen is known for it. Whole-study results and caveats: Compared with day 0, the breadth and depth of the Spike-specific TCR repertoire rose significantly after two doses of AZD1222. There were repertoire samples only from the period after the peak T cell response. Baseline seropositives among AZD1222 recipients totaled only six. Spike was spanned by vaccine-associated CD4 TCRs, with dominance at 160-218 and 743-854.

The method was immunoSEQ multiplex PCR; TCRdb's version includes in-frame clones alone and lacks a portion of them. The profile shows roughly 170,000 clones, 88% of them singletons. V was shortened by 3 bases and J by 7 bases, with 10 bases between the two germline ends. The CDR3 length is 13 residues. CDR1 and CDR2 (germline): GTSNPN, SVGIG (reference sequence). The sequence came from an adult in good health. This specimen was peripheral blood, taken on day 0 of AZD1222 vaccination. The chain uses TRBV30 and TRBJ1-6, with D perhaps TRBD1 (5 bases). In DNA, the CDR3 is TGTGCCTGGAGAGGGACCCGAAATTCACCCCTCCACTTT. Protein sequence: CAWRGTRNSPLHF.